Listed here are 20 T cell receptor beta chains from one sample, sequenced in a study of cytomegalovirus exposure and HLA in healthy donors (dated by TCRdb to 2015 to 2018). Libraries were prepared through the immunoSEQ multiplex PCR assay. The multiplex PCR relied on a mix of 60 forward primers for TCR Vbeta segments and 13 reverse primers for TCR Jbeta segments. TCRdb holds this immuneACCESS table with in-frame rearrangements only. Some clones are missing; in checked studies, unresolved V genes explain under half, and the rest has no known cause. This sample gives about 160,000 clones in total; more than 75% of them show up just once. Clones ranked in the top ten supply about 2.1% of the sample. The sequencing sample was made of PBMCs. The receptor set was obtained from a man between 18 and 29 years old in good health and CMV-seropositive.

As DNA, the CDR3 is TGTGCCAGCAGCCTCGGGGGGGGACACTACGAGCAGTACTTC. This codes for CASSLGGGHYEQYF. The rearrangement links TRBV7-9 to TRBJ2-7; 8 bases map to TRBD2. J lost 3 bases, V lost 5 bases, and 6 bases had no gene match. The CDR3 is 14 residues long. Germline CDR1 and CDR2: SEHNR and FQNEAQ (reference sequence).

This sequence joins TRBV2 and TRBJ1-2; possibly TRBD1 for D (6 bases). V lost 0 bases and J 5 bases, leaving 13 bases between the germline ends. The CDR3 runs to 15 residues. The germline gives CDR1 SNHLY, CDR2 FYNNEI. The CDR3 loop reads CASSEARGGVYGYTF. As DNA, the CDR3 is TGTGCCAGCAGTGAAGCGCGAGGGGGGGTGTATGGCTACACCTTC.

This clone came up a few times. The chain employs TRBV6-4 and TRBJ1-6; 10 bases agree with TRBD1. The germline V gene has CDR1 MRHNA and CDR2 SNTAGT. The CDR3 spans 13 residues. J gave up 10 bases and V 6 bases, and 3 bases lay outside the gene matches. CDR3 amino acids: CASRRDRGSPLHF. The CDR3 DNA reads as TGTGCCAGCAGGCGGGACAGGGGATCACCCCTCCACTTT.

This chain connects TRBV5-1 to TRBJ2-5; 9 nucleotides agree with TRBD2. The CDR3 has 16 residues. J was trimmed by 2 bases and V by 3 bases; bases with no gene match: 8. Germline V gene data show CDR1 as SGHRS and CDR2 as YFSETQ. CDR3 in amino acids: CASSSNSGGPQETQYF. For the CDR3, the DNA is TGCGCCAGCAGCTCTAATAGCGGGGGACCTCAAGAGACCCAGTACTTC. The full variable domain, rest sourced from reference TRBV5-1 and TRBJ2-5, is KAGVTQTPRYLIKTRGQQVTLSCSPISGHRSVSWYQQTPGQGLQFLFEYFSETQRNKGNFPGRFSGRQFSNSRSEMNVSTLELGDSALYLCASSSNSGGPQETQYFGPGTRLLVL.

The chain joins TRBV2 to TRBJ1-5; tentatively, D is TRBD1 (5 bases). Deletions cut 4 bases from V and 1 base from J, with 17 bases between. The length of the CDR3 is 17 residues. CDR1 is SNHLY and CDR2 is FYNNEI in the germline V gene. DNA of the CDR3: TGTGCCAGCAGTGTAAGACGGGGGGAGGGAAGCAATCAGCCCCAGCATTTT. Translating gives CASSVRRGEGSNQPQHF.

This clone appeared once. This chain connects TRBV19 to TRBJ1-4, with 8 positions matching TRBD1. The CDR3 contains 14 residues. Germline loops: CDR1 LNHDA, CDR2 SQIVND (reference sequence). V was pared by 6 bases and J by 8 bases, with 8 bases of the junction left unmatched. CDR3 residues: CASSRTGKKEKLFF. CDR3 bases: TGTGCCAGTAGCCGGACAGGGAAGAAGGAAAAACTGTTTTTT.

This clone was seen more than once but under ten times. V and J are TRBV2 and TRBJ1-2; D is ambiguous. In germline, CDR1 is SNHLY, CDR2 FYNNEI. V was pared by 6 bases and J by 0 bases, with 8 bases between. CDR3 length: 13 amino acids. The CDR3 DNA follows: TGTGCCAGCAGCCGCATAGCTAACTATGGCTACACCTTC. Translating gives CASSRIANYGYTF. Together with reference TRBV2 and TRBJ1-2, the CDR3 gives the full variable domain: EPEVTQTPSHQVTQMGQEVILRCVPISNHLYFYWYRQILGQKVEFLVSFYNNEISEKSEIFDDQFSVERPDGSNFTLKIRSTKLEDSAMYFCASSRIANYGYTFGSGTRLTVV.

The chain uses TRBV9 and TRBJ1-4, with TRBD1 as a possible D gene (6 bases). This CDR3 spans 15 amino acids. V was clipped by 3 bases and J by 7 bases, with 16 bases between them. CDR1 and CDR2 (germline): SGDLS, YYNGEE. The CDR3 spells CASSAGGGQSEKLFF. For the CDR3, the DNA is TGTGCCAGCAGCGCGGGGGGCGGGCAAAGTGAAAAACTGTTTTTT.

The V and J genes are TRBV13 and TRBJ1-1; 8 nucleotides agree with TRBD1. Losses at the gene ends were 8 bases for V and 4 bases for J; bases not matched to a gene: 6. Germline CDR1 PRHDT, CDR2 FYEKMQ (reference sequence). This CDR3 is 13 amino acids long. The CDR3 DNA is TGTGCCAGCCTCGAACAGGGGGGCACTGAAGCTTTCTTT. Protein: CASLEQGGTEAFF.

V is TRBV13 and J is TRBJ1-2; D uncertain. Germline V gives CDR1 PRHDT, CDR2 FYEKMQ (reference sequence). V was cut by 5 bases and J by 2 bases, with 9 bases left in between. The CDR3 is made up of 13 amino acids. The DNA of the CDR3 is TGTGCCAGCAGCCTACAGATGAACTATGGCTACACCTTC. It is translated as CASSLQMNYGYTF.

The chain recombines TRBV18 with TRBJ2-1, with 11 bases lining up with TRBD2. With 3 bases clipped from V and 1 base from J, the junction kept 2 bases outside the gene matches. The length of the CDR3 is 16 residues. CDR1 and CDR2 from the germline V gene are KGHSH and LQKENI. The CDR3 spells CASSPGTSGSYNEQFF. In DNA, the CDR3 is TGTGCCAGCTCACCCGGGACTAGCGGTTCCTACAATGAGCAGTTCTTC.

This clone turned up a few times. J is TRBJ2-1 and V is TRBV10-3; D possibly corresponds to TRBD2 (6 bases). The CDR3 has 14 residues. The ends were cut back, 10 bases at V and 0 bases at J, with 13 bases in the middle. The germline gives CDR1 ENHRY, CDR2 SYGVKD. The DNA of the CDR3 is TGTGCCAGCGGCCGGGAGAGCTCCTACAATGAGCAGTTCTTC. It yields the protein CASGRESSYNEQFF.

The V gene is TRBV25-1, the J gene TRBJ2-7, with 7 bases aligning to TRBD1. The CDR3 consists of 15 residues. V was clipped by 3 bases and J by 4 bases; unmatched bases: 9. The germline gives CDR1 MGHDK, CDR2 SYGVNS. This chain's CDR3 is CASSDVTGVRYEQYF. CDR3 coding DNA: TGTGCCAGCAGTGACGTAACAGGGGTTCGGTACGAGCAGTACTTC.

In its sample, this clone was seen once. This chain uses TRBV7-2 with TRBJ2-7; 8 nucleotides agree with TRBD1. CDR3 length: 16 amino acids. CDR1 is SGHTA, CDR2 FQGNSA, per germline. V lost 5 bases, J lost 0 bases, and 9 bases stayed unmatched. CDR3: CASSTTDRASSYEQYF. The CDR3 DNA reads TGTGCCAGCAGCACAACGGACAGGGCGAGCTCCTACGAGCAGTACTTC.

The chain links TRBV23-1 to TRBJ1-2, with 9 bases lining up with TRBD1. TRBV23-1 is annotated as an ORF whose role is uncertain. CDR3 length: 18 amino acids. V shed 0 bases, J shed 2 bases, and the junction held 10 bases outside the gene matches. CDR3 DNA: TGCGCCAGCAGTCAATCGCCCCCCCCACAGGGGGCGAACTATGGCTACACCTTC. It encodes CASSQSPPPQGANYGYTF.

In its sample, this clone was seen once. The V call is TRBV7-2, the J call TRBJ1-2; D possibly corresponds to TRBD1 (6 bases). V gave up 5 bases and J gave up 8 bases, with 18 bases separating them. The germline V gene encodes CDR1 SGHTA and CDR2 FQGNSA. The CDR3 runs 14 residues. CDR3: CASSKRTADYGYTF. CDR3 nucleotides: TGTGCCAGCAGCAAGAGGACAGCGGATTACGGCTACACCTTC.

The chain uses TRBV6-1 and TRBJ2-3; no firm D call. The V end lost 3 bases, the J end lost 0 bases, and 7 bases lay between the germline ends. The CDR3 loop spans 14 amino acids. Looked up from germline, CDR1 is MNHNS and CDR2 is SASEGT. This CDR3 reads CASSDWLSTDTQYF. The DNA of the CDR3 is TGTGCCAGCAGTGATTGGCTCAGCACAGATACGCAGTATTTT.

This clone was observed a handful of times. The chain employs TRBV29-1 and TRBJ1-1; no reliable D call. V lost 4 bases and J 0 bases, leaving 6 bases between the germline ends. The CDR3 is 12 amino acids. The germline V gene has CDR1 SQVTM and CDR2 ANQGSEA. CDR3: CSVARMNTEAFF. The CDR3 DNA sequence: TGCAGCGTTGCCAGAATGAACACTGAAGCTTTCTTT. The full variable domain, with the rest looked up from reference TRBV29-1 and TRBJ1-1, is SAVISQKPSRDICQRGTSLTIQCQVDSQVTMMFWYRQQPGQSLTLIATANQGSEATYESGFVIDKFPISRPNLTFSTLTVSNMSPEDSSIYLCSVARMNTEAFFGQGTRLTVV.

This clone was observed a handful of times. V usage is TRBV4-3 and J usage is TRBJ2-5; D is ambiguous. This CDR3 has 14 residues. Germline CDR1 LGHNA, CDR2 YSLEER. V was cut by 1 base and J by 8 bases, with 14 bases left in between. CDR3 protein: CASSQARILGTQYF. As DNA, the CDR3 is TGCGCCAGCAGCCAAGCCAGGATCCTCGGAACCCAGTACTTC.

This clone has just one count. This chain links TRBV6-5 with TRBJ2-7, with D tentatively TRBD1 (6 bases). Germline V gives CDR1 MNHEY, CDR2 SVGAGI. This CDR3 is 15 amino acids long. Trimming removed 0 bases from V and 2 bases from J, with 11 bases in between. The CDR3 nucleotides read TGTGCCAGCAGTTACTCTTTTGGACAGCCCTACGAGCAGTACTTC. Translated, it gives CASSYSFGQPYEQYF.